The present T cell receptor (beta chain) was sequenced within a study of blood T cell repertoires in COVID-19. Study-level information: The United States, Italy and Spain provided the acute and convalescent COVID-19 samples.

Authors' data handling: Amplification of reference gene primers was used by the study to estimate nucleated cell counts. The protocol was immunoSEQ multiplex PCR, while the TCRdb copy is restricted to in-frame clones and leaves out a portion. That table furnishes V, J and clone size, whereas the DNA furnished D and trimming. This sample has 60,000 to 85,000 clones, with about 83% found just once. This CDR3 is built from 15 residues. The trim removed 2 bases at V and 2 bases at J, leaving 2 bases unmatched. Germline assignment: CDR1 MNHEY and CDR2 SVGAGI. The sample consisted of peripheral blood. This sequence originates from a man between 65 and 85 years old with acute or convalescent COVID-19. The rearrangement links TRBV6-5 to TRBJ1-5, with TRBD1 matching 8 bases. The CDR3 reads CASSYGGQGNQPQHF. The CDR3 DNA is TGTGCCAGCAGTTACGGGGGACAGGGCAATCAGCCCCAGCATTTT.